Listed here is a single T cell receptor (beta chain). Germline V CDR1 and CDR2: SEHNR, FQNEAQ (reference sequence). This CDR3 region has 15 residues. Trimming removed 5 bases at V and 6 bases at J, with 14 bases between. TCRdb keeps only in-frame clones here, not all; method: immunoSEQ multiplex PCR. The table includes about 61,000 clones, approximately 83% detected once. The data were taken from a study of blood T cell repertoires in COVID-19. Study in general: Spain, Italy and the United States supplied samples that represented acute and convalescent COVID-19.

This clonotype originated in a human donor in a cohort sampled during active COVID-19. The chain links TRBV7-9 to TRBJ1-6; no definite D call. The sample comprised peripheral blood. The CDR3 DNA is TGTGCCAGCAGCCCGACCGACACTGGTAATTCACCCCTCCACTTT. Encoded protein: CASSPTDTGNSPLHF.